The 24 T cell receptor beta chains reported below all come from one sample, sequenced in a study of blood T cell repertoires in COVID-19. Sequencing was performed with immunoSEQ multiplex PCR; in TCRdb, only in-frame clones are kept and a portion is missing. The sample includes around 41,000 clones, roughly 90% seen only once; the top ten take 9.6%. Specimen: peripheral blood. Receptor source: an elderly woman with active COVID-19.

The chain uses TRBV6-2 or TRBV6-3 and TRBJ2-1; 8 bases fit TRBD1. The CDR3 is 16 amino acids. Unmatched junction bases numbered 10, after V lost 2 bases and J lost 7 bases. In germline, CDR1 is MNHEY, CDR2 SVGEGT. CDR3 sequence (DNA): TGTGCCAGCAGTTACACCCCGGGACAGGTAGGGAATGAGCAGTTCTTC. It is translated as CASSYTPGQVGNEQFF.

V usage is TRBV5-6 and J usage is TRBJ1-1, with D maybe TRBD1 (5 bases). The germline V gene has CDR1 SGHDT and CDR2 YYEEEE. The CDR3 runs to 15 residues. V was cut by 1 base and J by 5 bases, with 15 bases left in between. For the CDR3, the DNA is TGTGCCAGCAGCTTGTATGGAGGGGCGTTGACTGAAGCTTTCTTT. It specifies CASSLYGGALTEAFF. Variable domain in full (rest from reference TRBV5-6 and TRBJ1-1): DAGVTQSPTHLIKTRGQQVTLRCSPKSGHDTVSWYQQALGQGPQFIFQYYEEEERQRGNFPDRFSGHQFPNYSSELNVNALLLGDSALYLCASSLYGGALTEAFFGQGTRLTVV.

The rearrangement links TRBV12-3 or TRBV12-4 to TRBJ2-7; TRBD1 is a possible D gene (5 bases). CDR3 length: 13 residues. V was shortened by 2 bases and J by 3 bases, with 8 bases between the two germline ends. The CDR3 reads CASSLKGYYEQYF. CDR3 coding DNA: TGTGCCAGCAGTTTAAAGGGGTACTACGAGCAGTACTTC.

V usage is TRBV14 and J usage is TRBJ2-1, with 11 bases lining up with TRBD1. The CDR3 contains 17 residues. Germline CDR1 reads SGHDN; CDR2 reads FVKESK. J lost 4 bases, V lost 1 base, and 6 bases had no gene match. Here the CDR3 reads CASSQALDRGLYNEQFF. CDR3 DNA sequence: TGTGCCAGCAGCCAAGCTTTGGACAGGGGGCTTTACAATGAGCAGTTCTTC.

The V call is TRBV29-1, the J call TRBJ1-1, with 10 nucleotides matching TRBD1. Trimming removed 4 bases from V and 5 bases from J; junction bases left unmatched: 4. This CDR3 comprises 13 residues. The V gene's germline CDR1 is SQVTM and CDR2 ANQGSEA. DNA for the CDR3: TGCAGCGTTGGGGACAGGGGTTGGACTGAAGCTTTCTTT. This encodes CSVGDRGWTEAFF. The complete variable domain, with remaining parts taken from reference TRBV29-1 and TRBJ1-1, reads SAVISQKPSRDICQRGTSLTIQCQVDSQVTMMFWYRQQPGQSLTLIATANQGSEATYESGFVIDKFPISRPNLTFSTLTVSNMSPEDSSIYLCSVGDRGWTEAFFGQGTRLTVV.

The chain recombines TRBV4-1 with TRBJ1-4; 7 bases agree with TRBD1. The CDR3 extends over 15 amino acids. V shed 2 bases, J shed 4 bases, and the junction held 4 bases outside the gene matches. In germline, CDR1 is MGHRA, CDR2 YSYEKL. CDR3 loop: CASSQPQGYNEKLFF. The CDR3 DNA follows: TGCGCCAGCAGCCAACCACAGGGGTATAATGAAAAACTGTTTTTT.

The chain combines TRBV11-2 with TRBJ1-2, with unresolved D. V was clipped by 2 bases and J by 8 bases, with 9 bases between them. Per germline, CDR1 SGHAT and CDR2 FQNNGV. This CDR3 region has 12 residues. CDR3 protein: CASSLSGGGYTF. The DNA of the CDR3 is TGTGCCAGCAGCTTATCGGGAGGCGGCTACACCTTC. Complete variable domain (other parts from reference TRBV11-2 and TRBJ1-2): EAGVAQSPRYKIIEKRQSVAFWCNPISGHATLYWYQQILGQGPKLLIQFQNNGVVDDSQLPKDRFSAERLKGVDSTLKIQPAKLEDSAVYLCASSLSGGGYTFGSGTRLTVV.

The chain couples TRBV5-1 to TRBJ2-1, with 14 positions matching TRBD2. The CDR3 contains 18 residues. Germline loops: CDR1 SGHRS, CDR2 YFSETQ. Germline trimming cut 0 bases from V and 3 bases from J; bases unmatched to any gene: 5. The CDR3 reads CASSLGLAGGQHYNEQFF. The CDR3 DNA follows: TGCGCCAGCAGCTTGGGACTAGCGGGGGGGCAGCACTACAATGAGCAGTTCTTC.

CDR3 in amino acids: CASSYRQVSTEAFF. The CDR3 region has the DNA TGTGCCAGCAGTTACCGACAAGTCTCAACTGAAGCTTTCTTT. This chain uses TRBV6-5 with TRBJ1-1; D gene uncertain. Germline lookup yields CDR1 MNHEY and CDR2 SVGAGI. The CDR3 runs 14 residues. V dropped 2 bases and J dropped 5 bases, with 12 bases sitting between them.

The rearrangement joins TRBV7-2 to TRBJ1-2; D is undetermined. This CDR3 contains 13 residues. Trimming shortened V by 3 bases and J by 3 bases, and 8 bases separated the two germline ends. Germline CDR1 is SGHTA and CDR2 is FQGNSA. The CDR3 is CASSLELDYGYTF. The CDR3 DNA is TGTGCCAGCAGCTTGGAGTTGGACTATGGCTACACCTTC.

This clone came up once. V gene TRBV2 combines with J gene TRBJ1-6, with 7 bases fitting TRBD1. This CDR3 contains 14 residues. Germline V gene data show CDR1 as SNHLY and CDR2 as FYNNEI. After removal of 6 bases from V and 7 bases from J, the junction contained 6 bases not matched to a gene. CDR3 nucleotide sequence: TGTGCCAGCAGCCGGACAGGTCGCAATTCACCCCTCCACTTT. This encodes CASSRTGRNSPLHF.

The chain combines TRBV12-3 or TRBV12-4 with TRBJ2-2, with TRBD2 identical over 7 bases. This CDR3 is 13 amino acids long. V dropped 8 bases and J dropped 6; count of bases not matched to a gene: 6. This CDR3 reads CASCRGVAGELFF. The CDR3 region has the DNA TGTGCCAGCTGTCGGGGGGTAGCCGGGGAGCTGTTTTTT.

CDR3 in DNA: TGTGCCACCAGCAGAGACTACGGAGGACTAGCGGGGGAGGGTACGCAGTATTTT. Translation gives CATSRDYGGLAGEGTQYF. The chain carries TRBV15 and TRBJ2-3; 13 bases agree with TRBD2. The CDR3 runs to 18 residues. Losses at the gene ends were 0 bases for V and 8 bases for J; bases not matched to a gene: 11. Germline CDR1 and CDR2: LNHNV and YYDKDF (reference sequence).

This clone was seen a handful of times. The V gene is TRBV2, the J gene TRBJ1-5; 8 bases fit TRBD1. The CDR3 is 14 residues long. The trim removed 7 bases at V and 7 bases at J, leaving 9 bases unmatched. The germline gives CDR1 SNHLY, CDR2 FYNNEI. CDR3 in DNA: TGTGCCAGCACATTCAGGGGGCTTAGACAGCCCCAGCATTTT. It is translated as CASTFRGLRQPQHF.

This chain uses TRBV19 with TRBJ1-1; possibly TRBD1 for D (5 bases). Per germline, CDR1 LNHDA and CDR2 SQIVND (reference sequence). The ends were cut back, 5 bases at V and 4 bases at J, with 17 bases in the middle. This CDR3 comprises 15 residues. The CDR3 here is CASSPGPARGTEAFF. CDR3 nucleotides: TGTGCCAGTAGTCCAGGGCCAGCTAGGGGCACTGAAGCTTTCTTT.

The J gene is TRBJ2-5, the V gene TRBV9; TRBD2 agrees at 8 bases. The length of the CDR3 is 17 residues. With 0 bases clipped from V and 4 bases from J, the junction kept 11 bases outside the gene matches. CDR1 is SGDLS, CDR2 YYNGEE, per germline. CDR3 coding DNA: TGTGCCAGCAGCGTAGTCGCTAACGGGGGGGCCGCAGAGACCCAGTACTTC. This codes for CASSVVANGGAAETQYF.

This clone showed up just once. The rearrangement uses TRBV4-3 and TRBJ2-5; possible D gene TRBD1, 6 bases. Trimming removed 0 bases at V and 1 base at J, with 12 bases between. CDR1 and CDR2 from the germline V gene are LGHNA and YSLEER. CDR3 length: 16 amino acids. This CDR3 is CASSQDLGALQETQYF. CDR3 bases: TGCGCCAGCAGCCAAGATTTGGGGGCCCTCCAAGAGACCCAGTACTTC.

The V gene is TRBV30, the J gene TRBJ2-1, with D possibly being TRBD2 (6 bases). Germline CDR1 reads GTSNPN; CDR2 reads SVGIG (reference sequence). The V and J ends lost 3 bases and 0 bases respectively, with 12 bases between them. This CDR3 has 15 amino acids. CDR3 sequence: CAWSAAGSSYNEQFF. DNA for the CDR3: TGTGCCTGGAGCGCCGCCGGGAGCTCCTACAATGAGCAGTTCTTC. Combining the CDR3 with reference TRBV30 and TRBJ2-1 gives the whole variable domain SQTIHQWPATLVQPVGSPLSLECTVEGTSNPNLYWYRQAAGRGLQLLFYSVGIGQISSEVPQNLSASRPQDRQFILSSKKLLLSDSGFYLCAWSAAGSSYNEQFFGPGTRLTVL.

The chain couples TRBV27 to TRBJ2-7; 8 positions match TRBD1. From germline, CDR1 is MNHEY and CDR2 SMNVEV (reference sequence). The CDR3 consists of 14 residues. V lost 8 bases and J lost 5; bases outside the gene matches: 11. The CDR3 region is CASGPTGARNEQYF. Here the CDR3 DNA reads TGTGCCAGCGGCCCGACAGGGGCGCGGAACGAGCAGTACTTC.

CDR3 protein: CSVAKPGTGNSPLHF. The CDR3 nucleotides are TGCAGCGTTGCCAAACCCGGGACAGGGAATTCACCCCTCCACTTT. This sequence joins TRBV29-1 and TRBJ1-6; the match to TRBD1 covers 9 bases. V gave up 4 bases and J gave up 7 bases; unmatched junction bases: 8. Per the germline V gene, CDR1 is SQVTM and CDR2 is ANQGSEA. This CDR3 region has 15 residues.

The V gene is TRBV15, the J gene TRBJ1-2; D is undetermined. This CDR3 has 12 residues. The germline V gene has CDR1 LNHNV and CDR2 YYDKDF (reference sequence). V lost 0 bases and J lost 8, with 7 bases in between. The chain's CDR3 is CATSRDRRGYTF. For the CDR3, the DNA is TGTGCCACCAGCAGAGATCGGAGGGGCTACACCTTC.

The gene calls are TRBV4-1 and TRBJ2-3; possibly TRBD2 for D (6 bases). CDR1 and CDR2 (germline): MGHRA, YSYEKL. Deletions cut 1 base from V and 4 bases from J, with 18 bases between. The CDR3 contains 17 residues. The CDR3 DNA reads TGCGCCAGCAGCCAAGTAGGAGGGACCGCCCGCCCAGATACGCAGTATTTT. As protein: CASSQVGGTARPDTQYF.

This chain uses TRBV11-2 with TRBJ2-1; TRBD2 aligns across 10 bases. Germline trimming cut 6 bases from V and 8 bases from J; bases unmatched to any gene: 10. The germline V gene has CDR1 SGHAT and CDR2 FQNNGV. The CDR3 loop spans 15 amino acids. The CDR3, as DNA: TGTGCCAGCAGGCCCGGGGTAGCGGGGGGCCATGAGCAGTTCTTC. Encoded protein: CASRPGVAGGHEQFF.

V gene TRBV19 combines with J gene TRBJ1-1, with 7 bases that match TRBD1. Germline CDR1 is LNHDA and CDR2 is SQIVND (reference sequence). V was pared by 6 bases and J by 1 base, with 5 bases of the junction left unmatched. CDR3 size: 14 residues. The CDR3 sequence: CASRKQGQNTEAFF. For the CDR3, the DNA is TGTGCCAGTAGGAAACAGGGGCAGAACACTGAAGCTTTCTTT.